The 28 T cell receptor beta chains given below trace back to one sample, sequenced in a study of blood T cell repertoires in COVID-19. The repertoire was sequenced with immunoSEQ multiplex PCR; TCRdb's copy has only in-frame clones and lacks some. The profile shows more than 55,000 clones, approximately 90% of them singletons. Sequenced: peripheral blood. These receptors were obtained from a man of 80 years or more with acute or convalescent COVID-19.

This chain uses TRBV4-1 with TRBJ1-6; a weak D match, TRBD1 (5 bases). CDR3 length equals 15 residues. Trimming pared 0 bases from V and 7 bases from J, leaving 10 bases between. CDR1 MGHRA and CDR2 YSYEKL come from the germline V gene. This chain's CDR3 is CASSQEGGQNSPLHF. CDR3 nucleotides: TGCGCCAGCAGCCAAGAGGGGGGTCAGAATTCACCCCTCCACTTT.

The chain links TRBV3-1 (or the pseudogene TRBV3-2) to TRBJ2-3; 8 positions match TRBD2. V was clipped by 0 bases and J by 0 bases; unmatched bases: 8. The CDR3 sequence is 18 residues long. Germline CDR1 is LGHDT and CDR2 is YNNKEL (reference sequence). Here the CDR3 DNA reads TGTGCCAGCAGCCAAGAAAGTCAGCGGGGGTTAAGCACAGATACGCAGTATTTT. This codes for CASSQESQRGLSTDTQYF.

Only a few counts were recorded for this clone. This chain joins TRBV7-8 and TRBJ1-2, with TRBD1 matching over 10 bases. CDR1 is SGHVS and CDR2 is FQNEAQ in the germline V gene. This CDR3 contains 16 residues. Trimming at V came to 5 bases and at J to 4 bases, leaving 10 bases not matched to a gene. The CDR3 loop is CASSTLDRGRGYGYTF. DNA of the CDR3: TGTGCCAGCAGCACCCTGGACAGGGGGAGGGGCTATGGCTACACCTTC.

The V call is TRBV25-1, the J call TRBJ2-2; D unclear. Trimming removed 1 base at V and 1 base at J, with 4 bases between. Germline loops: CDR1 MGHDK, CDR2 SYGVNS. The CDR3 contains 14 residues. CDR3 sequence reads: CASSEFGNTGELFF. CDR3 bases: TGTGCCAGCAGTGAATTCGGGAACACCGGGGAGCTGTTTTTT.

V gene TRBV30 combines with J gene TRBJ2-3; weak D call: TRBD1 (6 bases). The germline V gene has CDR1 GTSNPN and CDR2 SVGIG (reference sequence). V was cut by 5 bases and J by 5 bases, with 20 bases left in between. CDR3 size: 15 residues. The CDR3 DNA is TGTGCCTGGGCAGAAGACAGGCTTGAGTTAGATACGCAGTATTTT. Its protein product is CAWAEDRLELDTQYF.

The chain joins TRBV24-1 to TRBJ2-3, with D perhaps matching TRBD2 (6 bases). Trimming took 4 bases from V and 5 from J, leaving 9 bases between them. CDR3 length equals 13 residues. Germline CDR1 KGHDR, CDR2 SFDVKD. The CDR3 DNA reads TGTGCCACCAGTGAGGTGGGGGGAGATACGCAGTATTTT. It translates to CATSEVGGDTQYF.

CDR3 sequence (DNA): TGTGCCGGGGGGACGGGAAACTATGGCTACACCTTC. Its protein is CAGGTGNYGYTF. V gene TRBV30 combines with J gene TRBJ1-2, with D perhaps matching TRBD1 (5 bases). This CDR3 is 12 amino acids long. The V gene's germline CDR1 is GTSNPN and CDR2 SVGIG (reference sequence). Trimming removed 8 bases from V and 2 bases from J, with 12 bases in between.

CDR3 DNA sequence: TGTGCCAGCAGCTTAGGGGCCGATCGCGGGCTCAGCATTCAGTACTTC. Protein product: CASSLGADRGLSIQYF. This chain joins TRBV7-2 and TRBJ2-4; D possibly corresponds to TRBD2 (5 bases). The CDR3 runs to 16 residues. Trimming left V 1 base short and J 9 bases short, with 19 bases between. Germline values: CDR1 SGHTA, CDR2 FQGNSA.

The chain links TRBV2 to TRBJ1-6; D remains unclear. CDR1 is SNHLY, CDR2 FYNNEI, per germline. Between the trimmed V and J ends, which lost 3 bases and 3 bases, there was a span of 9 bases. This CDR3 has 15 residues. The CDR3 spells CASSDLEGYNSPLHF. CDR3 nucleotide sequence: TGTGCCAGCAGTGATTTAGAGGGCTATAATTCACCCCTCCACTTT.

The gene calls are TRBV19 and TRBJ2-7, with TRBD1 matching 7 bases. Germline loops: CDR1 LNHDA, CDR2 SQIVND (reference sequence). The CDR3 extends over 14 amino acids. V was clipped by 6 bases and J by 2 bases; unmatched bases: 7. The CDR3 region is CASRQTGLAYEQYF. CDR3 DNA: TGTGCCAGTAGACAGACAGGGCTCGCCTACGAGCAGTACTTC.

The chain combines TRBV3-1 (or the pseudogene TRBV3-2) with TRBJ1-1; D perhaps matches TRBD1 (5 bases). V lost 1 base and J lost 5, with 11 bases in between. The CDR3 is 14 amino acids. Germline CDR1 is LGHDT and CDR2 is YNNKEL (reference sequence). In DNA, the CDR3 is TGTGCCAGCAGCCAAGTGTCGGGGGGAACTGAAGCTTTCTTT. Its translation is CASSQVSGGTEAFF.

The chain carries TRBV2 and TRBJ2-3; 8 nucleotides agree with TRBD2. The ends lost 2 bases at V and 2 bases at J; junction bases unmatched: 3. The germline V gene has CDR1 SNHLY and CDR2 FYNNEI. The CDR3 is made up of 15 amino acids. The CDR3 loop reads CASSELAGHTDTQYF. In nucleotides, the CDR3 is TGTGCCAGCAGTGAACTAGCGGGCCACACAGATACGCAGTATTTT.

There are a few counts of this clone. The chain's CDR3 is CASSPSLAGGDYEQYF. As DNA, the CDR3 is TGCGCCAGCAGCCCCTCTCTAGCGGGGGGGGACTACGAGCAGTACTTC. The J gene is TRBJ2-7, the V gene TRBV5-1; TRBD2 aligns across 12 bases. Germline assignment: CDR1 SGHRS and CDR2 YFSETQ. The V and J ends lost 4 bases and 3 bases, in that order; junction bases with no gene match: 8. The CDR3 is 16 residues long.

The chain joins TRBV28 to TRBJ2-5, with TRBD2 as a possible D gene (6 bases). Germline-derived CDR1 and CDR2 are MDHEN and SYDVKM. CDR3 size: 16 residues. With 3 bases removed from V and 3 bases from J, the gap between germline ends came to 17 bases. The CDR3 sequence: CASSLYGGTGKETQYF. CDR3 nucleotides: TGTGCCAGCAGTTTGTACGGAGGGACGGGTAAAGAGACCCAGTACTTC. Supplemented by reference TRBV28 and TRBJ2-5, the full variable domain reads DVKVTQSSRYLVKRTGEKVFLECVQDMDHENMFWYRQDPGLGLRLIYFSYDVKMKEKGDIPEGYSVSREKKERFSLILESASTNQTSMYLCASSLYGGTGKETQYFGPGTRLLVL.

V and J are TRBV19 and TRBJ2-5; TRBD2 matches 7 bases. Germline loops: CDR1 LNHDA, CDR2 SQIVND (reference sequence). The CDR3 has 16 residues. V lost 2 bases and J lost 0; bases outside the gene matches: 6. This CDR3 reads CASSISSGAYQETQYF. The DNA for the CDR3 is TGTGCCAGTAGTATATCCAGCGGGGCCTACCAAGAGACCCAGTACTTC.

V and J are TRBV11-3 and TRBJ2-3; a weak D match, TRBD2 (7 bases). Germline V lookup: CDR1 SGHNT, CDR2 YENEEA. V was cut by 4 bases and J by 6 bases, with 17 bases left in between. The CDR3 sequence is 15 residues long. CDR3 sequence: CASSSPGGAYDTQYF. In DNA, the CDR3 is TGTGCCAGCAGCTCCCCGGGGGGCGCATATGATACGCAGTATTTT.

The gene calls are TRBV6-5 and TRBJ2-1, with D possibly TRBD1 on 6 matching bases. This CDR3 contains 14 residues. The ends were cut back, 2 bases at V and 9 bases at J, with 14 bases in the middle. CDR1 and CDR2 from the germline V gene are MNHEY and SVGAGI. The CDR3 sequence: CASSYAAGASEQFF. CDR3 sequence (DNA): TGTGCCAGCAGTTACGCCGCAGGGGCGAGTGAGCAGTTCTTC.

The chain is built from TRBV28 and TRBJ2-7, with 12 bases lining up with TRBD1. Germline V CDR1 and CDR2: MDHEN, SYDVKM. The CDR3 covers 15 residues. The junction had 6 bases not matched to a gene; V was cut back by 2 bases and J by 7 bases. This CDR3 reads CASSLGGTGGKEQYF. The CDR3 bases are TGTGCCAGCAGTTTAGGCGGGACAGGGGGCAAGGAGCAGTACTTC.

The chain recombines TRBV6-5 with TRBJ1-6, with TRBD1 matching 12 bases. From germline, CDR1 is MNHEY and CDR2 SVGAGI. This CDR3 contains 15 residues. V lost 7 bases and J lost 12; bases outside the gene matches: 10. In DNA, the CDR3 is TGTGCCAGCATAGGTTCCGGGACAGGGGGCAGACCCCTCCACTTT. Protein product: CASIGSGTGGRPLHF.

J is TRBJ2-1 and V is TRBV4-1, with TRBD2 identical over 9 bases. Germline-derived CDR1 and CDR2 are MGHRA and YSYEKL. The CDR3 has 16 amino acids. The V and J ends lost 2 bases and 9 bases, in that order; junction bases with no gene match: 11. CDR3 nucleotide sequence: TGCGCCAGCAGCCAATCCTCGAGCGGGGGGTTGTTTGAGCAGTTCTTC. Amino acids: CASSQSSSGGLFEQFF.

The V call is TRBV27, the J call TRBJ1-2; 10 nucleotides agree with TRBD1. Trimming took 4 bases from V and 5 from J; bases not matched to a gene: 4. The CDR3 extends over 14 amino acids. Per germline, CDR1 MNHEY and CDR2 SMNVEV (reference sequence). The CDR3 is CASSWDRGLYGYTF. The CDR3 DNA reads TGTGCCAGCAGTTGGGACAGGGGTTTATATGGCTACACCTTC.

The rearrangement joins TRBV25-1 to TRBJ1-1; D uncertain. The V end lost 1 base, the J end lost 1 base, and 4 bases lay between the germline ends. The CDR3 has 13 residues. CDR1 and CDR2 (germline): MGHDK, SYGVNS. The CDR3, as DNA: TGTGCCAGCAGTGAATGGCCGAACACTGAAGCTTTCTTT. Protein: CASSEWPNTEAFF.

V and J are TRBV7-9 and TRBJ1-6; a weak D match, TRBD1 (6 bases). Trimming left V 5 bases short and J 3 bases short, with 17 bases between. Per germline, CDR1 SEHNR and CDR2 FQNEAQ (reference sequence). This CDR3 is built from 17 residues. CDR3 in DNA: TGTGCCAGCAGCCCACTACCGACGACAGGCTATAATTCACCCCTCCACTTT. Its protein is CASSPLPTTGYNSPLHF.

The chain combines TRBV29-1 with TRBJ1-1; D remains unclear. The CDR3 sequence is 12 residues long. Trimming took 4 bases from V and 0 from J, leaving 6 bases between them. Germline V gene lookup returns CDR1 SQVTM and CDR2 ANQGSEA. The CDR3 region has the DNA TGCAGCGTTGGATCGGTGAACACTGAAGCTTTCTTT. Its protein is CSVGSVNTEAFF.

The table lists this clone with many counts. The chain links TRBV5-4 to TRBJ2-7; 8 bases are shared with TRBD1. Per the germline V gene, CDR1 is SGHNT and CDR2 is YYREEE (reference sequence). V gave up 4 bases and J gave up 7 bases; unmatched junction bases: 7. This CDR3 has 13 amino acids. CDR3 coding DNA: TGTGCCAGCAGCCTGCAGGGGGCGCGGGAGCAGTACTTC. This gives the protein CASSLQGAREQYF.

V usage is TRBV4-1 and J usage is TRBJ2-2; 9 bases line up with TRBD2. The CDR3 covers 16 residues. Germline CDR1 MGHRA, CDR2 YSYEKL. The V gene end was trimmed by 1 base and the J gene end by 1 base; junction bases not matched to a gene: 1. This chain's CDR3 is CASSQVSGGNTGELFF. The CDR3 DNA sequence: TGCGCCAGCAGCCAAGTTAGCGGGGGGAACACCGGGGAGCTGTTTTTT.

The chain carries TRBV7-2 and TRBJ2-1, with D perhaps matching TRBD1 (5 bases). Trimming cost V 8 bases and J 6 bases, with 20 bases left between them. The CDR3 is made up of 15 amino acids. Germline V gene lookup returns CDR1 SGHTA and CDR2 FQGNSA. The CDR3 DNA reads as TGTGCCAGCGCGCCTCGGACAATGCGACCCAATGAGCAGTTCTTC. Residues: CASAPRTMRPNEQFF. Variable domain in full (rest from reference TRBV7-2 and TRBJ2-1): GAGVSQSPSNKVTEKGKDVELRCDPISGHTALYWYRQSLGQGLEFLIYFQGNSAPDKSGLPSDRFSAERTGGSVSTLTIQRTQQEDSAVYLCASAPRTMRPNEQFFGPGTRLTVL.

This clone came up once. The chain recombines TRBV10-3 with TRBJ2-3; perhaps TRBD1 as D (6 bases). The V gene lost 2 bases and the J gene lost 0 bases, with 9 bases spanning the gap. This CDR3 is built from 15 residues. Germline assignment: CDR1 ENHRY and CDR2 SYGVKD. The DNA of the CDR3 is TGTGCCATCAGTGAGCCACAGGGTAGCACAGATACGCAGTATTTT. Translated: CAISEPQGSTDTQYF.